This T cell receptor beta chain was captured by sequencing in a study of cytotoxic CD8 clonotypes in ibrutinib-treated CLL. Study as a whole: The response samples were taken once patients had been treated for a median of roughly 12 months, range 6 to 36.

The germline CDR1 and CDR2 sequences are MDHEN and SYDVKM. This CDR3 is 15 amino acids long. Germline trimming cut 2 bases from V and 2 bases from J; bases unmatched to any gene: 5. TCRdb's table, derived via immunoSEQ multiplex PCR, lists solely in-frame clones and lacks some. The table lists approximately 100,000 clones, approximately 78% of them singletons. The rearrangement links TRBV28 to TRBJ2-7; 8 nucleotides line up with TRBD1. Material: PBMCs, obtained after 12 months of ibrutinib treatment. The clonotype originates from a human donor with chronic lymphocytic leukemia. The CDR3 nucleotides read TGTGCCAGCAGTTTAGGGGGGACAGGCGCCTACGAGCAGTACTTC. Amino acid sequence: CASSLGGTGAYEQYF.